This passage covers 27 T cell receptor beta chains from one sample sequenced in a study of OX40 agonist ivuxolimab in advanced cancers. This table comes from immunoSEQ multiplex PCR, and its TCRdb copy is limited to in-frame clones, with some not included. The data show some 13,000 clones, with 65% to 75% seen just once and 28% held by the top ten. The source material was CD4+ or CD8+ T cells sorted from blood, sampled in a trial of the OX40 agonist ivuxolimab. Receptor source: an adult with an advanced solid tumor such as melanoma, head and neck, liver or kidney cancer.

The V gene is TRBV28, the J gene TRBJ2-7; the D gene is possibly TRBD1 (6 bases). The ends were cut back, 2 bases at V and 4 bases at J, with 12 bases in the middle. This CDR3 region has 14 residues. The germline CDR1 and CDR2 sequences are MDHEN and SYDVKM. The CDR3 coding sequence is TGTGCCAGCAGTTTAACAGGGAACGTATACGAGCAGTACTTC. Amino acid sequence: CASSLTGNVYEQYF. Using reference TRBV28 and TRBJ2-7 for the parts outside the CDR3, the full variable domain is DVKVTQSSRYLVKRTGEKVFLECVQDMDHENMFWYRQDPGLGLRLIYFSYDVKMKEKGDIPEGYSVSREKKERFSLILESASTNQTSMYLCASSLTGNVYEQYFGPGTRLTVT.

The V gene is TRBV14, the J gene TRBJ2-1; 7 nucleotides line up with TRBD2. Germline-derived CDR1 and CDR2 are SGHDN and FVKESK. CDR3 length: 20 residues. V shed 0 bases, J shed 8 bases, and the junction held 22 bases outside the gene matches. CDR3 sequence (DNA): TGTGCCAGCAGCCAAGAGGGAGGGTTTGATCCATATGGACCACACGATGAGCAGTTCTTC. Translation: CASSQEGGFDPYGPHDEQFF.

This chain uses TRBV9 with TRBJ1-1, with D perhaps matching TRBD1 (6 bases). The germline CDR1 and CDR2 sequences are SGDLS and YYNGEE. V was trimmed by 4 bases and J by 1 base, leaving 17 bases between them. The CDR3 is made up of 16 amino acids. CDR3 sequence: CASSLEDSRPNTEAFF. The DNA of the CDR3 is TGTGCCAGCAGCCTCGAGGACAGCAGACCGAACACTGAAGCTTTCTTT.

The V call is TRBV28, the J call TRBJ1-5; 7 bases align to TRBD1. Germline V lookup: CDR1 MDHEN, CDR2 SYDVKM. The J segment lost 0 bases and the V segment lost 3 bases, leaving 11 bases of the junction unmatched. CDR3 length: 18 residues. The CDR3 region is CASSLPTGARYSNQPQHF. The CDR3 DNA sequence: TGTGCCAGCAGTTTGCCCACAGGGGCCCGCTATAGCAATCAGCCCCAGCATTTT.

This sequence joins TRBV2 and TRBJ2-7; 7 positions match TRBD2. The CDR3 totals 14 residues. The germline V gene has CDR1 SNHLY and CDR2 FYNNEI. Trimming cost V 7 bases and J 2 bases; bases outside gene matches: 8. The CDR3, as DNA: TGTGCCAGCACCGAGGGAGGGGTGACCTACGAGCAGTACTTC. This sequence encodes CASTEGGVTYEQYF.

The CDR3 here is CASSLEGRVNTGELFF. The DNA for the CDR3 is TGTGCCAGCTCACTTGAGGGCAGGGTCAACACCGGGGAGCTGTTTTTT. This chain links TRBV18 with TRBJ2-2; D may correspond to TRBD1 or TRBD2 (5 bases each). The V gene lost 4 bases and the J gene lost 2 bases, with 14 bases spanning the gap. Looked up from germline, CDR1 is KGHSH and CDR2 is LQKENI. This CDR3 spans 16 amino acids.

The V call is TRBV7-9, the J call TRBJ2-5, with a tentative D call TRBD2 (6 bases). There are 16 residues in the CDR3. CDR1 SEHNR and CDR2 FQNEAQ come from the germline V gene (reference sequence). V was pared by 1 base and J by 1 base, with 13 bases between. The CDR3 loop reads CASSLGGVSVQETQYF. CDR3 DNA: TGTGCCAGCAGCTTAGGGGGGGTCAGCGTCCAAGAGACCCAGTACTTC.

This clone showed up just a few times. The chain recombines TRBV6-1 with TRBJ1-5; D uncertain. The germline CDR1 and CDR2 sequences are MNHNS and SASEGT. CDR3 length equals 15 residues. Trimming took 5 bases from V and 0 from J, leaving 11 bases between them. The CDR3 protein is CASSPTVFSNQPQHF. The CDR3 nucleotides are TGTGCCAGCAGTCCGACCGTATTTAGCAATCAGCCCCAGCATTTT.

This clone has only a few counts. The rearrangement links TRBV5-1 to TRBJ2-7, with unresolved D. The CDR3 sequence is 13 residues long. Germline lookup yields CDR1 SGHRS and CDR2 YFSETQ. With 0 bases removed from V and 7 bases from J, the gap between germline ends came to 11 bases. The CDR3 sequence: CASSLDVGWEQYF. The CDR3 region has the DNA TGCGCCAGCAGCTTGGACGTCGGTTGGGAGCAGTACTTC.

V and J are TRBV30 and TRBJ2-7; the match to TRBD1 covers 8 bases. The CDR3 length is 14 residues. Per germline, CDR1 GTSNPN and CDR2 SVGIG (reference sequence). The V segment lost 1 base and the J segment 5 bases; nucleotides outside the gene matches: 7. Here the CDR3 DNA reads TGTGCCTGGAGTGAGAGGGGACAGGATCACGAGCAGTACTTC. It specifies CAWSERGQDHEQYF.

J is TRBJ2-7 and V is TRBV6-9, with 8 bases identical to TRBD1. The germline V gene has CDR1 MNHGY and CDR2 SVAAGI. With 3 bases clipped from V and 7 bases from J, the junction kept 11 bases outside the gene matches. This CDR3 spans 15 amino acids. CDR3 nucleotide sequence: TGTGCCAGCAGTTACTCGGTGACAGGGGCATCTGAGCAGTACTTC. Amino acid sequence: CASSYSVTGASEQYF.

The genes are TRBV15 and TRBJ2-7; D is unclear. The CDR3 has 14 residues. The ends were cut back, 4 bases at V and 3 bases at J, with 13 bases in the middle. Germline V CDR1 and CDR2: LNHNV, YYDKDF (reference sequence). The CDR3 DNA is TGTGCCACCAGCATGGAATTAGTAAACTACGAGCAGTACTTC. Translation: CATSMELVNYEQYF.

This chain joins TRBV27 and TRBJ2-1; no reliable D call. Germline CDR1 and CDR2: MNHEY and SMNVEV (reference sequence). The V and J ends lost 0 bases and 8 bases respectively, with 14 bases between them. This CDR3 has 15 amino acids. The CDR3, as DNA: TGTGCCAGCAGTTTATCCTCTCCCTCGGACGATGAGCAGTTCTTC. It encodes CASSLSSPSDDEQFF.

The CDR3 spells CASNEGGTTYEQYF. For the CDR3, the DNA is TGTGCCAGCAACGAGGGGGGAACAACCTACGAGCAGTACTTC. The V and J genes are TRBV2 and TRBJ2-7; D may be TRBD1 or TRBD2 (6 bases each). V was pared by 7 bases and J by 2 bases, with 15 bases between. CDR3 size: 14 residues. Germline V gene lookup returns CDR1 SNHLY and CDR2 FYNNEI.

With regard to this clone: At one boundary the junction diverges from the germline segment, which might be a read error. Other DNA sequences of this sample code for an identical CDR3. The rearrangement links TRBV13 to TRBJ1-6; D unclear. CDR1 is PRHDT, CDR2 FYEKMQ, per germline (reference sequence). The length of the CDR3 is 14 residues. The CDR3 region is CASSIGQRDSPLHF. CDR3 sequence (DNA): TGTGCCAGCAGCATCGGGCAACGGGATTCGCCCCTCCACTTT.

The chain carries TRBV15 and TRBJ1-2; possibly TRBD1 for D (5 bases). V shed 3 bases and J shed 7 bases, with 18 bases lying between them. In germline, CDR1 is LNHNV, CDR2 YYDKDF (reference sequence). The CDR3 covers 15 residues. The CDR3 bases are TGTGCCACCAGCAGGTACTTTGGGACGGAGGGTGGCTACACCTTC. This translates into CATSRYFGTEGGYTF.

This clone was seen a few times. This chain joins TRBV30 and TRBJ2-2; 9 nucleotides align to TRBD2. V lost 2 bases and J lost 3; bases outside the gene matches: 4. The length of the CDR3 is 15 residues. CDR1 is GTSNPN and CDR2 is SVGIG in the germline V gene (reference sequence). The CDR3 sequence: CAWSRKREDTGELFF. CDR3 in DNA: TGTGCCTGGAGTCGCAAGCGGGAGGACACCGGGGAGCTGTTTTTT.

The chain carries TRBV9 and TRBJ1-3; no clear D gene. This CDR3 has 16 amino acids. Germline V gene sequence: CDR1 SGDLS, CDR2 YYNGEE. Trimming pared 3 bases from V and 0 bases from J, leaving 13 bases between. CDR3 in DNA: TGTGCCAGCAGCGATCGGCAGATCCCCTCTGGAAACACCATATATTTT. It specifies CASSDRQIPSGNTIYF.

There are a few counts of this clone. The gene calls are TRBV10-1 and TRBJ1-5, with a weak D call TRBD1 (5 bases). V lost 0 bases and J lost 4, with 10 bases in between. The CDR3 runs to 15 residues. Per the germline V gene, CDR1 is WNHNN and CDR2 is SYGVQD (reference sequence). The CDR3 sequence is CASSESPPGNQPQHF. The DNA for the CDR3 is TGCGCCAGCAGTGAGTCCCCCCCAGGGAATCAGCCCCAGCATTTT.

The chain links TRBV11-2 to TRBJ2-3; D remains ambiguous. Trimming cost V 0 bases and J 5 bases, with 6 bases left between them. There are 13 residues in the CDR3. Germline V CDR1 and CDR2: SGHAT, FQNNGV. In DNA form, the CDR3 reads TGTGCCAGCAGCTTAGAAGGGTTAGATACGCAGTATTTT. Protein product: CASSLEGLDTQYF.

The rearrangement uses TRBV5-4 and TRBJ2-5; D unresolved. Germline V gene sequence: CDR1 SGHNT, CDR2 YYREEE (reference sequence). The V gene lost 0 bases and the J gene lost 2 bases, with 5 bases spanning the gap. The CDR3 has 13 residues. The DNA of the CDR3 is TGTGCCAGCAGCTTGGAACATCAAGAGACCCAGTACTTC. Translating gives CASSLEHQETQYF.

The J gene is TRBJ2-1, the V gene TRBV15; 13 nucleotides agree with TRBD2. The CDR3 has 16 amino acids. The V segment lost 5 bases and the J segment 2 bases; nucleotides outside the gene matches: 3. Germline CDR1 is LNHNV and CDR2 is YYDKDF (reference sequence). CDR3: CATSGGTSGAYNEQFF. As DNA, the CDR3 is TGTGCCACCAGCGGCGGGACTAGCGGGGCCTACAATGAGCAGTTCTTC.

The chain has TRBV28 and TRBJ2-3, with TRBD2 matching 9 bases. This CDR3 has 16 amino acids. V shed 5 bases and J 2 bases; nucleotides not matched to a gene: 8. CDR1 and CDR2 (germline): MDHEN, SYDVKM. The CDR3 sequence is CASSHQLAGLTDTQYF. For the CDR3, the DNA is TGTGCCAGCAGTCACCAACTAGCGGGCCTCACAGATACGCAGTATTTT.

V usage is TRBV7-8 and J usage is TRBJ2-6; no reliable D call. Germline V gene lookup returns CDR1 SGHVS and CDR2 FQNEAQ. Trimming pared 1 base from V and 3 bases from J, leaving 13 bases between. CDR3 size: 17 residues. The CDR3 sequence: CASSLGSGLLGANVLTF. The CDR3 region has the DNA TGTGCCAGCAGCTTAGGAAGTGGGTTGCTTGGGGCCAACGTCCTGACTTTC.

Only a few counts were recorded for this clone. The chain carries TRBV6-6 and TRBJ1-5; unclear D gene. Germline CDR1 is MNHNY and CDR2 is SVGAGI (reference sequence). The V end lost 2 bases, the J end lost 5 bases, and 7 bases lay between the germline ends. The CDR3 runs 13 residues. The CDR3 DNA follows: TGTGCCAGCAGTTACCTAGAATATCAGCCCCAGCATTTT. Its translation is CASSYLEYQPQHF.

CDR3 region: CASSEETGSTDTQYF. CDR3 DNA: TGCGCCAGCAGTGAGGAGACAGGGAGCACAGATACGCAGTATTTT. This chain joins TRBV10-2 and TRBJ2-3; 7 bases align to TRBD1. CDR1 and CDR2 from the germline V gene are WSHSY and SAAADI. The CDR3 has 15 amino acids. The J segment lost 0 bases and the V segment lost 2 bases, leaving 2 bases of the junction unmatched.

The V and J genes are TRBV27 and TRBJ1-6, with a weak D call TRBD1 (6 bases). Germline CDR1 is MNHEY and CDR2 is SMNVEV (reference sequence). The CDR3 runs 17 residues. V shed 1 base and J shed 9 bases, with 19 bases lying between them. The DNA of the CDR3 is TGTGCCAGCAGTTTATTGCCCACACAGGGACTTGGTTCACCCCTCCACTTT. Translation: CASSLLPTQGLGSPLHF.